This T cell receptor (beta chain) was identified during a study of shared clonotypes between healthy human individuals. Study-level results: Sequencing depth was expected to influence donor clonotype sharing.

Trimming took off 1 base at V and 5 bases at J, with 11 bases between the two ends. Germline V gene lookup returns CDR1 SGHVS and CDR2 FNYEAQ. The CDR3 totals 14 residues. Positive CCR7 selection of CD45RO-negative cells yielded the naive CD8 cells, and terminally differentiated effector memory CD45RA+ cells were excluded. Concerning this clone itself: Its antigen is unidentified.

Profiled with immunoSEQ multiplex PCR; TCRdb holds only in-frame clones, not every one. Of about 2.1 million clones in the sample, 93% are singletons; the top ten hold 1.5% to 2%. The sequence was obtained from a man aged 18 to 29 in good health. Some clones in this sample may be carry-over from other donors' samples. The sequenced sample consisted of naive CD8+ T cells from PBMCs. The chain has TRBV7-6 and TRBJ2-5, with D unresolved. CDR3 nucleotide sequence: TGTGCCAGCAGCTTAGGGCTCAGCACCGAGACCCAGTACTTC. It encodes CASSLGLSTETQYF.